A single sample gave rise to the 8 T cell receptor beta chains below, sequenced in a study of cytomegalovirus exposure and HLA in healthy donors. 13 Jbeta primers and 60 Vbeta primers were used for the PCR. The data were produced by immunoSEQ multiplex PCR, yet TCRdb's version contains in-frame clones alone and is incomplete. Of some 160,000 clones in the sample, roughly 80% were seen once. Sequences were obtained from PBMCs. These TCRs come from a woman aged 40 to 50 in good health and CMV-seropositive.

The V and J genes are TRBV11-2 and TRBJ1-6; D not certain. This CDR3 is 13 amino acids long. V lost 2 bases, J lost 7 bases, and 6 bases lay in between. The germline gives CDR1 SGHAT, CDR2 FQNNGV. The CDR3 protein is CASSLTQNSPLHF. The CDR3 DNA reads TGTGCCAGCAGCTTAACACAAAATTCACCCCTCCACTTT.

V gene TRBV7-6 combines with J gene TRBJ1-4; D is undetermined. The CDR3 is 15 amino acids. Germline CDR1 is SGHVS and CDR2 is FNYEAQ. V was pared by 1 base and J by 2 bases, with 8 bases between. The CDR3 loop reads CASSLGSQTNEKLFF. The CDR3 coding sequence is TGTGCCAGCAGCTTAGGGTCCCAGACTAATGAAAAACTGTTTTTT. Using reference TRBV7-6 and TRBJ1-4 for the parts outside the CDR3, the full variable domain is GAGVSQSPRYKVTKRGQDVALRCDPISGHVSLYWYRQALGQGPEFLTYFNYEAQQDKSGLPNDRFSAERPEGSISTLTIQRTEQRDSAMYRCASSLGSQTNEKLFFGSGTQLSVL.

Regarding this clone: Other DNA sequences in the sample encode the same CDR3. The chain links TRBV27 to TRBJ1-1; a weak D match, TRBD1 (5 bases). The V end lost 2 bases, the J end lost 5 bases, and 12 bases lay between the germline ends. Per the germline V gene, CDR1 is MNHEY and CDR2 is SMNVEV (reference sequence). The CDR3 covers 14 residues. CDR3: CASSLRRGGTEAFF. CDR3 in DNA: TGTGCCAGCAGTTTAAGGAGGGGAGGAACTGAAGCTTTCTTT.

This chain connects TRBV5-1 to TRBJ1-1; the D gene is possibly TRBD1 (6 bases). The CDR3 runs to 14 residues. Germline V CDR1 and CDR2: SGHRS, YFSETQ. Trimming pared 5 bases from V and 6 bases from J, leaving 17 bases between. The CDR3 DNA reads TGCGCCAGCAGTTTAGGGTCACAGGGCGCTGAAGCTTTCTTT. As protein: CASSLGSQGAEAFF. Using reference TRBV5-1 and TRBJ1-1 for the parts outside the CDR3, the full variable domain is KAGVTQTPRYLIKTRGQQVTLSCSPISGHRSVSWYQQTPGQGLQFLFEYFSETQRNKGNFPGRFSGRQFSNSRSEMNVSTLELGDSALYLCASSLGSQGAEAFFGQGTRLTVV.

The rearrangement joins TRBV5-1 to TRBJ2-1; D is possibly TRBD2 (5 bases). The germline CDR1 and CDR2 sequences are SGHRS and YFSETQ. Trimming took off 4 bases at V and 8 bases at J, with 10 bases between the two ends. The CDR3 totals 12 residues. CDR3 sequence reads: CASSRDRDEQFF. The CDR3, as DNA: TGCGCCAGCAGCCGGGATCGCGATGAGCAGTTCTTC.

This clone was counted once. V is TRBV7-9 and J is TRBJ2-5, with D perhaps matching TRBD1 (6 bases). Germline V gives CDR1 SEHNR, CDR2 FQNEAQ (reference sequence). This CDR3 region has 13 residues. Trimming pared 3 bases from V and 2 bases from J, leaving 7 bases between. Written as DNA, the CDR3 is TGTGCCAGCAGCTTTACAGGGCAAGAGACCCAGTACTTC. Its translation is CASSFTGQETQYF.

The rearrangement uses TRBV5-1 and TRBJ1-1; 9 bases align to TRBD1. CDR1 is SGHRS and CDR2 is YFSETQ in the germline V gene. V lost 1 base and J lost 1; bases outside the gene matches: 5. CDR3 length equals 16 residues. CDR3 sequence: CASSLIQGARNTEAFF. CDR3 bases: TGCGCCAGCAGCTTGATACAGGGGGCGAGGAACACTGAAGCTTTCTTT.

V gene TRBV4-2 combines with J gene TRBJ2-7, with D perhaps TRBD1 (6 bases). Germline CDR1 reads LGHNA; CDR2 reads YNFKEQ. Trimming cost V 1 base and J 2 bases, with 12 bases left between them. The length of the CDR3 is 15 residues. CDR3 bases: TGTGCCAGCAGCCAAGGGGCAGGGGCAGCCTACGAGCAGTACTTC. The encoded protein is CASSQGAGAAYEQYF.